This TCR beta chain was identified during a study of response to subunit inactivated influenza vaccine. Study outcomes and limitations: Only a handful of new T cells, the authors suggested, are recruited with each seasonal influenza vaccination.

The sample holds a few counts of this clonotype. The antigen is undetermined. TCRdb re-called the RT-PCR reads with MiXCR, one entry per CDR3 protein. The sample has just under 250,000 distinct CDR3 sequences, 9% to 15% seen once; the top ten hold 7.5% to 10%. CDR1 is SGHAT, CDR2 FQNNGV, per germline. Deletions cut 5 bases from V and 7 bases from J, with 21 bases between. CDR3 size: 17 residues. The chain has TRBV11-2 and TRBJ1-6; no firm D call. The material was non-naive T cells sorted from PBMCs, obtained approximately 15 days before vaccination. This TCR derives from a man aged 50-60 years who received an inactivated influenza vaccine. The CDR3 protein is CASSPRRHGRDNSPLHF. CDR3 coding DNA: TGTGCCAGCAGCCCCCGTCGACACGGGAGAGACAATTCACCCCTCCACTTT.